These 32 T cell receptor beta chains originate from one sample sequenced in a study of cytomegalovirus exposure and HLA in healthy donors. Amplification used 60 Vbeta primers and 13 Jbeta primers. Clones were read by immunoSEQ multiplex PCR, and TCRdb kept only the in-frame ones, dropping some. The repertoire includes some 150,000 clones, 70% to 80% of them detected once, and approximately 4.5% sits in the top ten. Sequenced sample: PBMCs. These receptors were collected from a man between 40 and 49 years old in good health and CMV-seronegative.

The chain uses TRBV5-5 and TRBJ2-3; D is possibly TRBD2 (5 bases). The CDR3 consists of 17 residues. V was pared by 6 bases and J by 2 bases, with 22 bases between. In germline, CDR1 is SGHKS, CDR2 YYEKEE (reference sequence). The CDR3 loop reads CASTLLRGSSDTDTQYF. DNA for the CDR3: TGTGCCAGCACCCTCTTACGGGGAAGTTCTGACACAGATACGCAGTATTTT.

This clone has only one observation. The CDR3 is CASSAPGQGFGGSFF. Written as DNA, the CDR3 is TGTGCCAGCAGCGCGCCGGGACAGGGATTCGGGGGGAGTTTCTTC. This rearrangement joins TRBV7-9 to TRBJ2-1, with 9 positions matching TRBD1. V dropped 5 bases and J dropped 16; count of bases not matched to a gene: 18. The length of the CDR3 is 15 residues. CDR1 is SEHNR, CDR2 FQNEAQ, per germline (reference sequence).

This clone is a singleton in its sample. The chain uses TRBV5-1 and TRBJ2-3, with D hard to call. Trimming pared 4 bases from V and 5 bases from J, leaving 5 bases between. The CDR3 extends over 11 amino acids. Germline lookup yields CDR1 SGHRS and CDR2 YFSETQ. The CDR3 region is CASSAGDTQYF. The CDR3 coding sequence is TGCGCCAGCAGCGCCGGAGATACGCAGTATTTT.

This clone was seen a handful of times. The rearrangement joins TRBV9 to TRBJ2-1, with TRBD2 as a possible D gene (5 bases). With 0 bases removed from V and 3 bases from J, the gap between germline ends came to 13 bases. CDR3 length: 16 amino acids. Germline lookup yields CDR1 SGDLS and CDR2 YYNGEE. The CDR3 DNA reads TGTGCCAGCAGCGTAGCACCTAGCCAAGGCTACAATGAGCAGTTCTTC. Protein product: CASSVAPSQGYNEQFF.

The chain uses TRBV7-3 and TRBJ2-2; D perhaps matches TRBD2 (6 bases). The CDR3 covers 14 residues. Germline V gives CDR1 SGHTA, CDR2 FQGTGA. Trimming shortened V by 1 base and J by 9 bases, and 12 bases separated the two germline ends. The CDR3 region is CASSLIGEDRELFF. The CDR3 DNA is TGTGCCAGCAGCTTAATTGGGGAGGATAGGGAGCTGTTTTTT.

The J gene is TRBJ1-1, the V gene TRBV5-1; D possibly corresponds to TRBD1 (5 bases). The CDR3 consists of 15 residues. V lost 3 bases to trimming and J lost 0 bases, with 12 bases between them. Germline V lookup: CDR1 SGHRS, CDR2 YFSETQ. The CDR3 DNA sequence: TGCGCCAGCAGCTGGGGGGGGATCCTGAACACTGAAGCTTTCTTT. Translation: CASSWGGILNTEAFF.

For this clone: Compared with germline, one end of the junction differs, possibly owing to a read error. V and J are TRBV7-9 and TRBJ1-3; 8 bases are a match to TRBD1. Per germline, CDR1 SEHNR and CDR2 FQNEAQ (reference sequence). The CDR3 length is 16 residues. The CDR3 DNA is TGTTCCAGCAGATACTGGACAGGGAGCTCTGGAAACACCATATATTTT. Translated, it gives CSSRYWTGSSGNTIYF.

The chain joins TRBV5-1 to TRBJ1-6; no firm D call. V lost 0 bases and J 7 bases, leaving 8 bases between the germline ends. The CDR3 is made up of 14 amino acids. In germline, CDR1 is SGHRS, CDR2 YFSETQ. CDR3 nucleotide sequence: TGCGCCAGCAGCTTGGAACCAGTCAATTCACCCCTCCACTTT. This translates into CASSLEPVNSPLHF.

On this clone: The junction does not match germline at one end; this may be a read error. The V call is TRBV6-5, the J call TRBJ1-2; 8 bases are a match to TRBD1. The CDR3 length is 12 residues. The germline V gene encodes CDR1 MNHEY and CDR2 SVGAGI. CDR3: CATTGGNYDYTF. CDR3 coding DNA: TGTGCCACAACAGGGGGGAACTATGACTACACCTTC.

This clone occurred once. CDR3 amino acids: CASSLAGGNYNEQFF. In nucleotides, the CDR3 is TGTGCCAGCAGTTTAGCGGGGGGGAACTACAATGAGCAGTTCTTC. The chain has TRBV6-5 and TRBJ2-1; 11 bases are a match to TRBD2. Germline loops: CDR1 MNHEY, CDR2 SVGAGI. V shed 4 bases, J shed 3 bases, and the junction held 2 bases outside the gene matches. The CDR3 runs to 15 residues.

The V call is TRBV6-5, the J call TRBJ1-2, with 8 bases lining up with TRBD1. The CDR3 consists of 14 residues. Germline CDR1 is MNHEY and CDR2 is SVGAGI. V was pared by 7 bases and J by 7 bases, with 11 bases of the junction left unmatched. CDR3 nucleotide sequence: TGTGCCAGCACCCAGACAGGGGAGGGCTCTGGCTACACCTTC. This translates into CASTQTGEGSGYTF.

This chain uses TRBV6-5 with TRBJ1-1; 7 bases fit TRBD1. The CDR3 loop spans 13 amino acids. Germline values: CDR1 MNHEY, CDR2 SVGAGI. V lost 5 bases and J lost 6; bases outside the gene matches: 6. The CDR3 protein is CASSESGQAEAFF. CDR3 in DNA: TGTGCCAGCAGTGAGAGCGGACAGGCTGAAGCTTTCTTT.

This chain joins TRBV2 and TRBJ1-1; tentative D call: TRBD1 (6 bases). CDR3 length equals 14 residues. The ends were cut back, 5 bases at V and 4 bases at J, with 14 bases in the middle. Germline lookup yields CDR1 SNHLY and CDR2 FYNNEI. CDR3 residues: CASSWDNGATEAFF. For the CDR3, the DNA is TGTGCCAGCAGTTGGGACAATGGAGCCACTGAAGCTTTCTTT.

The chain links TRBV5-1 to TRBJ1-4; D not certain. Trimming stripped 4 bases from V and 0 bases from J, with 7 bases between. Germline values: CDR1 SGHRS, CDR2 YFSETQ. The CDR3 sequence is 14 residues long. The CDR3 region has the DNA TGCGCCAGCAGCCACAGTGCAACTAATGAAAAACTGTTTTTT. Protein product: CASSHSATNEKLFF. The entire variable domain, with the rest obtained from reference TRBV5-1 and TRBJ1-4, is as follows: KAGVTQTPRYLIKTRGQQVTLSCSPISGHRSVSWYQQTPGQGLQFLFEYFSETQRNKGNFPGRFSGRQFSNSRSEMNVSTLELGDSALYLCASSHSATNEKLFFGSGTQLSVL.

V usage is TRBV9 and J usage is TRBJ2-2, with 8 bases fitting TRBD2. The CDR3 is 17 residues long. Germline V gene data show CDR1 as SGDLS and CDR2 as YYNGEE. V shed 2 bases, J shed 10 bases, and the junction held 16 bases outside the gene matches. As DNA, the CDR3 is TGTGCCAGCAGCGTCTCAACTAGCGGATCCGCGAGGGAGGAGCTGTTTTTT. Encoded protein: CASSVSTSGSAREELFF.

J is TRBJ1-2 and V is TRBV19; D perhaps matches TRBD1 (5 bases). The CDR3 length is 13 residues. CDR1 is LNHDA, CDR2 SQIVND, per germline (reference sequence). Between the trimmed V and J ends, which lost 1 base and 7 bases, there was a span of 10 bases. CDR3 sequence: CASSIGQGGGYTF. The CDR3 DNA follows: TGTGCCAGTAGTATAGGCCAGGGAGGTGGCTACACCTTC.

The chain has TRBV5-4 and TRBJ2-5; D might be TRBD2 (6 bases). Per germline, CDR1 SGHNT and CDR2 YYREEE (reference sequence). V lost 2 bases and J 11 bases, leaving 25 bases between the germline ends. The CDR3 is 16 amino acids. Here the CDR3 reads CASSFDQFSSSGEQYF. CDR3 bases: TGTGCCAGCAGCTTCGATCAGTTCTCGTCCTCGGGAGAGCAGTACTTC.

V is TRBV5-5 and J is TRBJ1-1; D is undetermined. V was shortened by 1 base and J by 7 bases, with 17 bases between the two germline ends. Germline CDR1 SGHKS, CDR2 YYEKEE (reference sequence). The CDR3 runs 15 residues. DNA of the CDR3: TGTGCCAGCAGCTTGTTTTGGAGGCAGCGGGATGAAGCTTTCTTT. Its protein is CASSLFWRQRDEAFF.

Note on this clone: The conserved final phenylalanine or tryptophan is absent from the CDR3, which likely points to a read error. Because the CDR3's place on the DNA is in doubt, the DNA is left out and the CDR3 is given as listed by TCRdb. This chain connects TRBV7-6 to TRBJ1-2; the D call of TRBD1 is as the table states it, not checked on the DNA. The CDR3 is 10 amino acids in total, end residues counted. Germline V gene sequence: CDR1 SGHVS, CDR2 FNYEAQ. The CDR3: CASSLFTAPL.

This chain uses TRBV27 with TRBJ1-1, with D maybe TRBD1 (6 bases). Germline CDR1 MNHEY, CDR2 SMNVEV (reference sequence). Trimming removed 0 bases at V and 0 bases at J, with 11 bases between. The CDR3 has 16 residues. The CDR3 here is CASSLSRDTMNTEAFF. As DNA, the CDR3 is TGTGCCAGCAGTTTATCGAGGGACACCATGAACACTGAAGCTTTCTTT.

The chain recombines TRBV27 with TRBJ2-7, with 10 bases aligning to TRBD2. Unmatched junction bases numbered 8, after V lost 7 bases and J lost 2 bases. The CDR3 is made up of 15 amino acids. The V gene's germline CDR1 is MNHEY and CDR2 SMNVEV (reference sequence). Here the CDR3 reads CASTLNSGGTYEQYF. Written as DNA, the CDR3 is TGTGCCAGCACCCTAAATAGCGGGGGGACCTACGAGCAGTACTTC.

The rearrangement joins TRBV27 to TRBJ1-2, with 10 bases matching TRBD1. The germline CDR1 and CDR2 sequences are MNHEY and SMNVEV (reference sequence). The CDR3 sequence is 18 residues long. The V and J ends lost 6 bases and 0 bases, in that order; junction bases with no gene match: 13. This CDR3 reads CASSRLMTGGPTNYGYTF. CDR3 nucleotides: TGTGCCAGCAGCCGGTTAATGACAGGGGGCCCCACTAACTATGGCTACACCTTC.

The chain uses TRBV7-6 and TRBJ2-1; 9 positions agree with TRBD1. Trimming at V came to 3 bases and at J to 14 bases, leaving 11 bases not matched to a gene. From germline, CDR1 is SGHVS and CDR2 FNYEAQ. The CDR3 is 14 residues long. CDR3 loop: CASSFRDRDGLKFF. CDR3 DNA sequence: TGTGCCAGCAGCTTTCGGGACAGGGACGGTCTGAAGTTCTTC.

This chain uses TRBV7-9 with TRBJ2-3, with 8 bases matching TRBD1. The J segment lost 1 base and the V segment lost 5 bases, leaving 5 bases of the junction unmatched. The CDR3 totals 15 residues. The germline CDR1 and CDR2 sequences are SEHNR and FQNEAQ (reference sequence). CDR3 bases: TGTGCCAGCAGCATTCTGACAGGGGGCACAGATACGCAGTATTTT. Encoded protein: CASSILTGGTDTQYF.

The CDR3 region has the DNA TGTGCCAGCAGCCGCGGGGCTATACTGAACACTGAAGCTTTCTTT. Residues: CASSRGAILNTEAFF. This chain connects TRBV5-5 to TRBJ1-1; tentatively, D is TRBD1 (5 bases). The CDR3 totals 15 residues. V lost 4 bases and J 0 bases, leaving 13 bases between the germline ends. Germline V gene data show CDR1 as SGHKS and CDR2 as YYEKEE (reference sequence).

The V gene is TRBV7-8, the J gene TRBJ2-1, with TRBD2 as a possible D gene (6 bases). Germline CDR1 SGHVS, CDR2 FQNEAQ. The CDR3 is 11 residues long. Trimming left V 3 bases short and J 9 bases short, with 6 bases between. The CDR3 DNA sequence: TGTGCCAGCAGCTTTAGCGGTGAGCAGTTCTTC. Encoded protein: CASSFSGEQFF.

V usage is TRBV10-3 and J usage is TRBJ2-3; D gene ambiguous. V was pared by 8 bases and J by 0 bases, with 18 bases between. Germline CDR1 is ENHRY and CDR2 is SYGVKD. This CDR3 is 16 amino acids long. CDR3 bases: TGTGCCATCGGCGACTCACGGATATCTAGCACAGATACGCAGTATTTT. Translated: CAIGDSRISSTDTQYF.

The table lists this clone with a few counts. The V gene is TRBV21-1, the J gene TRBJ1-2. TRBV21-1 is classified as a pseudogene. This CDR3 spans 13 amino acids. The CDR3 region is CASSKDEVEGYTF. CDR3 coding DNA: TGTGCCAGCAGCAAAGACGAGGTAGAGGGCTACACCTTC.

This clone was seen a single time. The rearrangement uses TRBV5-1 and TRBJ2-7; 7 positions match TRBD1. Looked up from germline, CDR1 is SGHRS and CDR2 is YFSETQ. This CDR3 comprises 15 residues. The junction had 6 bases not matched to a gene; V was cut back by 2 bases and J by 1 base. CDR3 loop: CASSFRQGLSYEQYF. The CDR3 region has the DNA TGCGCCAGCAGCTTCCGACAGGGCCTGTCCTACGAGCAGTACTTC.

J is TRBJ2-7 and V is TRBV4-2; the D gene is possibly TRBD2 (5 bases). V lost 1 base to trimming and J lost 2 bases, with 12 bases between them. This CDR3 region has 15 residues. Germline-derived CDR1 and CDR2 are LGHNA and YNFKEQ. As DNA, the CDR3 is TGTGCCAGCAGCCAAGTGTGGGCGGGCACCTACGAGCAGTACTTC. Residues: CASSQVWAGTYEQYF.

This rearrangement joins TRBV5-6 to TRBJ1-1, with TRBD1 identical over 8 bases. In germline, CDR1 is SGHDT, CDR2 YYEEEE. J was trimmed by 0 bases and V by 2 bases; bases with no gene match: 3. CDR3 length equals 15 residues. CDR3 protein: CASSFGQGLNTEAFF. The CDR3 DNA reads TGTGCCAGCAGCTTCGGACAGGGACTGAACACTGAAGCTTTCTTT.

This clone was detected a few times. The genes are TRBV30 and TRBJ1-4; 7 bases are a match to TRBD1. After removal of 2 bases from V and 7 bases from J, the junction contained 10 bases not matched to a gene. Germline loops: CDR1 GTSNPN, CDR2 SVGIG (reference sequence). The CDR3 has 15 amino acids. The chain's CDR3 is CAWSKGARIGEKLFF. For the CDR3, the DNA is TGTGCCTGGAGTAAGGGGGCGCGAATTGGTGAAAAACTGTTTTTT.